These T cell receptor beta chains were read from a single sample in a study of read filtering for tumor transcriptome and immune sequencing. TCRdb passed the reads through MiXCR, listing each CDR3 protein once. The sample includes about 130,000 distinct CDR3 sequences, approximately 12% of them seen just once. The sample consisted of a population of CD138-negative cells sorted from bone marrow. The receptors come from a donor over 35 with multiple myeloma. Both conserved end residues are part of each CDR3. Each record gives: V gene, D gene, J gene, clone size, CDR3 DNA, CDR3 protein. The D gene is left open where the match is weak. The size field is filled for only some rows; it gives once, few, many or a size class.

V gene: TRBV20-1; D gene: TRBD2; J gene: TRBJ2-3; clone size: many; CDR3 DNA: TGCAGTGCCAGACCGGGACTAGCTTTGGATACGCAGTATTTT; CDR3 protein: CSARPGLALDTQYF
V gene: TRBV20-1; D gene: .; J gene: TRBJ2-1; clone size: medium-sized; CDR3 DNA: TGCAGTGCTAGAGATCGGGGAAGGGCCCATGAGCAGTTCTTC; CDR3 protein: CSARDRGRAHEQFF
V gene: TRBV6-5; D gene: .; J gene: TRBJ2-2; clone size: many; CDR3 DNA: TGTGCCAGCAGACGCAGCGGGTTGATCACCGGGGAGCTGTTTTTT; CDR3 protein: CASRRSGLITGELFF
V gene: TRBV7-9; D gene: .; J gene: TRBJ1-4; clone size: many; CDR3 DNA: TGTGCCAGCAGCTTAGAAGGCAGATCGAATGAAAAACTGTTTTTT; CDR3 protein: CASSLEGRSNEKLFF
V gene: TRBV5-1; D gene: TRBD2; J gene: TRBJ2-5; clone size: few; CDR3 DNA: TGCGCCAGCAGCTTGGCCAATAGCGGGAGACAAGGGGAGACCCAGTACTTC; CDR3 protein: CASSLANSGRQGETQYF
V gene: TRBV10-3; D gene: .; J gene: TRBJ2-5; clone size: few; CDR3 DNA: TGTGCCATCGGTACAGGGCCGACCCAGTACTTC; CDR3 protein: CAIGTGPTQYF
V gene: TRBV7-9; D gene: .; J gene: TRBJ2-1; clone size: many; CDR3 DNA: TGTGCCAGCAGCTTAGTGAGGGCCCTGGGCAATGAGCAGTTCTTC; CDR3 protein: CASSLVRALGNEQFF
V gene: TRBV20-1; D gene: .; J gene: TRBJ2-7; clone size: many; CDR3 DNA: TGCAGTGCTAGAATCTCCGGGCCGACCTACGAGCAGTACTTC; CDR3 protein: CSARISGPTYEQYF
V gene: TRBV19; D gene: TRBD1; J gene: TRBJ1-4; clone size: .; CDR3 DNA: TGTGCCAGTACGGACAGGGAAAGACCGTTTTTT; CDR3 protein: CASTDRERPFF
V gene: TRBV5-6; D gene: .; J gene: TRBJ2-7; clone size: many; CDR3 DNA: TGTGCCAGCAGCTTGGTGGGATCCTACGAGCAGTACTTC; CDR3 protein: CASSLVGSYEQYF
V gene: TRBV9; D gene: .; J gene: TRBJ1-3; clone size: .; CDR3 DNA: TGTGCCAGCAGCGTAGAAGGAGCGTCTGGAAACACCATATATTTT; CDR3 protein: CASSVEGASGNTIYF
V gene: TRBV7-9; D gene: .; J gene: TRBJ1-1; clone size: many; CDR3 DNA: TGTGCCAGCACACGATACACTGAAGCTTTCTTT; CDR3 protein: CASTRYTEAFF
V gene: TRBV6-2/TRBV6-3; D gene: .; J gene: TRBJ2-2; clone size: .; CDR3 DNA: TGTGCCAGCAGTTACTCGACTTGGGGCACCGGGGAGCTGTTTTTT; CDR3 protein: CASSYSTWGTGELFF
V gene: TRBV5-6; D gene: TRBD1; J gene: TRBJ1-1; clone size: many; CDR3 DNA: TGTGCCAGCAGCTACAGGGGGCGTACAAACCAAGCTTTCTTT; CDR3 protein: CASSYRGRTNQAFF
V gene: TRBV12-3/TRBV12-4; D gene: TRBD1; J gene: TRBJ1-6; clone size: many; CDR3 DNA: TGTGCCAGCAGGACCGACAGGGTTAATTCACCCCTCCACTTT; CDR3 protein: CASRTDRVNSPLHF
V gene: TRBV10-2; D gene: .; J gene: TRBJ2-7; clone size: few; CDR3 DNA: TGCGCCAGCAGTAGTGGGGCCCACTACGAGCAGTACTTC; CDR3 protein: CASSSGAHYEQYF
V gene: TRBV11-3; D gene: .; J gene: TRBJ2-2; clone size: many; CDR3 DNA: TGTGCCAGCCGCCGGGGACCGAACACCGGGGAGCTGTTTTTT; CDR3 protein: CASRRGPNTGELFF
V gene: TRBV6-2/TRBV6-3; D gene: .; J gene: TRBJ1-1; clone size: many; CDR3 DNA: TGTGCCAGCAGGCCTGGACAGACGAACACTGAAGCTTTCTTT; CDR3 protein: CASRPGQTNTEAFF
V gene: TRBV20-1; D gene: TRBD2; J gene: TRBJ2-1; clone size: many; CDR3 DNA: TGCAGTGCTCCTCGGGGAGGGCTAGGGAACAATGAGCAGTTCTTC; CDR3 protein: CSAPRGGLGNNEQFF
V gene: TRBV6-6; D gene: TRBD1; J gene: TRBJ2-1; clone size: many; CDR3 DNA: TGTGCCAGCAGTTACTTCCGGGACAGGGCCAACAATGAGCAGTTCTTC; CDR3 protein: CASSYFRDRANNEQFF
V gene: TRBV7-9; D gene: .; J gene: TRBJ2-1; clone size: .; CDR3 DNA: TGTGCCAGCAGCCCCCAAGGACAGGGAGGGCTAAAGCAGTTCTTC; CDR3 protein: CASSPQGQGGLKQFF
V gene: TRBV7-9; D gene: .; J gene: TRBJ2-6; clone size: .; CDR3 DNA: TGTGCCAGCAGCTCCACTTCTGGGGCCAACGTCCTGACTTTC; CDR3 protein: CASSSTSGANVLTF
V gene: TRBV5-1; D gene: TRBD1; J gene: TRBJ2-1; clone size: many; CDR3 DNA: TGCGCCAGCAGCGGGGGACAGGGGAACTACAATGAGCAGTTCTTC; CDR3 protein: CASSGGQGNYNEQFF
V gene: TRBV7-2; D gene: TRBD2; J gene: TRBJ2-5; clone size: many; CDR3 DNA: TGTGCCAGCAGCTGGGGGGGTGAAAGGCCGAGGGACGAGACCCAGTACTTC; CDR3 protein: CASSWGGERPRDETQYF
V gene: TRBV6-5; D gene: .; J gene: TRBJ1-5; clone size: many; CDR3 DNA: TGTGCCAGCAGGCGCAGTAGCAATCAGCCCCAGCATTTT; CDR3 protein: CASRRSSNQPQHF
V gene: TRBV20-1; D gene: TRBD1; J gene: TRBJ2-3; clone size: many; CDR3 DNA: TGCAGTGCCCAAAGCGAGGGGGCGCCGGGCACAGATACGCAGTATTTT; CDR3 protein: CSAQSEGAPGTDTQYF
V gene: TRBV20-1; D gene: .; J gene: TRBJ1-5; clone size: .; CDR3 DNA: TGCAGTGCCCCCCGAGAAATGGGCAATCAGCCCCAGCATTTT; CDR3 protein: CSAPREMGNQPQHF
V gene: TRBV29-1; D gene: .; J gene: TRBJ2-1; clone size: many; CDR3 DNA: TGCAGCGTTGAGAGGGGTAATGCCTACAATGAGCAGTTCTTC; CDR3 protein: CSVERGNAYNEQFF
V gene: TRBV27; D gene: .; J gene: TRBJ2-1; clone size: many; CDR3 DNA: TGTGCCAGCACCCCTTATCGGGCAGGCCTAGGCAATGAGCAGTTCTTC; CDR3 protein: CASTPYRAGLGNEQFF
V gene: TRBV29-1; D gene: .; J gene: TRBJ2-6; clone size: many; CDR3 DNA: TGCAGCGTTGGGACAGCTGGGGCCAACGTCCTGACTTTC; CDR3 protein: CSVGTAGANVLTF
V gene: TRBV6-2/TRBV6-3; D gene: TRBD2; J gene: TRBJ2-3; clone size: many; CDR3 DNA: TGTGCCAGCAGTGGGACTAGCGGGGCCGATACGCAGTATTTT; CDR3 protein: CASSGTSGADTQYF
V gene: TRBV20-1; D gene: .; J gene: TRBJ1-4; clone size: many; CDR3 DNA: TGCAGTGCTAGCCCCCCCGGGACGGGAAATGAAAAACTGTTTTTT; CDR3 protein: CSASPPGTGNEKLFF
V gene: TRBV4-1; D gene: .; J gene: TRBJ2-5; clone size: many; CDR3 DNA: TGCGCCAGCCAAAGAAGCCAGGGCCAAGAGACCCAGTACTTC; CDR3 protein: CASQRSQGQETQYF
V gene: TRBV29-1; D gene: TRBD1; J gene: TRBJ1-2; clone size: many; CDR3 DNA: TGCAGCGTGAGACAGGGTTCGGATAGCTACACCTTC; CDR3 protein: CSVRQGSDSYTF
V gene: TRBV6-4; D gene: .; J gene: TRBJ1-5; clone size: many; CDR3 DNA: TGTGCCAGCAGTGACTACGACAGCACCAGCCCAGTGGGAAGTCAGCCCCAGCATTTT; CDR3 protein: CASSDYDSTSPVGSQPQHF
V gene: TRBV4-1; D gene: .; J gene: TRBJ2-3; clone size: many; CDR3 DNA: TGCGCCAGCAGCCAAGAAACCTTCACAGATACGCAGTATTTT; CDR3 protein: CASSQETFTDTQYF
V gene: TRBV28; D gene: .; J gene: TRBJ2-1; clone size: many; CDR3 DNA: TGTGCCAGCAGGATGGGTCAGGGGGGGTCGGGGAATGAGCAGTTCTTC; CDR3 protein: CASRMGQGGSGNEQFF
V gene: TRBV13; D gene: TRBD2; J gene: TRBJ2-1; clone size: many; CDR3 DNA: TGTGCCAGCAGAAGTAGCGGGGGCCCTTACAATGAGCAGTTCTTC; CDR3 protein: CASRSSGGPYNEQFF
V gene: TRBV6-2/TRBV6-3; D gene: TRBD1; J gene: TRBJ1-5; clone size: many; CDR3 DNA: TGTGCCAGCAGTTACCCGGGGGACAGGCGGAGCAATCAGCCCCAGCATTTT; CDR3 protein: CASSYPGDRRSNQPQHF
V gene: TRBV3-1; D gene: .; J gene: TRBJ1-1; clone size: many; CDR3 DNA: TGTGCCAGCAGCCCGACCCCTGGGGCGGAGGACACTGAAGCTTTCTTT; CDR3 protein: CASSPTPGAEDTEAFF
V gene: TRBV20-1; D gene: TRBD2; J gene: TRBJ2-1; clone size: .; CDR3 DNA: TGCAGTGCTAGCAACCCCATAGCGGGACGGAAATCCAATGAGCAGTTCTTC; CDR3 protein: CSASNPIAGRKSNEQFF
V gene: TRBV6-2/TRBV6-3; D gene: TRBD2; J gene: TRBJ2-1; clone size: many; CDR3 DNA: TGTGCCAGCAGTTACCGGGCTAGCGGGAGCTCCTACAATGAGCAGTTCTTC; CDR3 protein: CASSYRASGSSYNEQFF
V gene: TRBV7-7; D gene: .; J gene: TRBJ2-6; clone size: .; CDR3 DNA: TGTGCTAGCAGAGATCAGAACTCTGGGGCCAACGTCCTGACTTTC; CDR3 protein: CASRDQNSGANVLTF
V gene: TRBV3-1; D gene: .; J gene: TRBJ2-6; clone size: .; CDR3 DNA: TGTGCCAGCAGGAGCCACACAGCTGGGGCCAACGTCCTGACTTTC; CDR3 protein: CASRSHTAGANVLTF
V gene: TRBV30; D gene: .; J gene: TRBJ2-5; clone size: .; CDR3 DNA: TGTGCCTGGACTCTGGGAGTAGGAGAGACCCAGTACTTC; CDR3 protein: CAWTLGVGETQYF
V gene: TRBV29-1; D gene: .; J gene: TRBJ1-2; clone size: .; CDR3 DNA: TGCAGCGTTGATGATGGGGCGTCTGGCTACACCTTC; CDR3 protein: CSVDDGASGYTF
V gene: TRBV19; D gene: .; J gene: TRBJ2-7; clone size: many; CDR3 DNA: TGTGCCAGTAGTATCCGGGCCGGGCTAAGCTCCTACGAGCAGTACTTC; CDR3 protein: CASSIRAGLSSYEQYF
V gene: TRBV10-3; D gene: TRBD1; J gene: TRBJ2-5; clone size: many; CDR3 DNA: TGTGCCATCAGTGAGTCTAAGGGGGCGAGGGAGACCCAGTACTTC; CDR3 protein: CAISESKGARETQYF
V gene: TRBV10-3; D gene: TRBD1; J gene: TRBJ2-2; clone size: many; CDR3 DNA: TGTGCCGCCGGGACAGGGGACACCGGGGAGCTGTTTTTT; CDR3 protein: CAAGTGDTGELFF
V gene: TRBV29-1; D gene: .; J gene: TRBJ1-1; clone size: many; CDR3 DNA: TGCAGCGTAGTTACAGCGAACACTGAAGCTTTCTTT; CDR3 protein: CSVVTANTEAFF
V gene: TRBV5-8; D gene: .; J gene: TRBJ1-1; clone size: many; CDR3 DNA: TGTGCCAGCAGCTTATGGACGGGCACAAAAAACACTGAAGCTTTCTTT; CDR3 protein: CASSLWTGTKNTEAFF
V gene: TRBV28; D gene: TRBD2; J gene: TRBJ2-7; clone size: many; CDR3 DNA: TGTGCCAGCACCCCCACCGGGACTAGTCGCCCCGAGCAGTACTTC; CDR3 protein: CASTPTGTSRPEQYF